A selection of T cell receptor beta chains follows, all from one sample in a study of cytomegalovirus exposure and HLA in healthy donors. Clones were sequenced by immunoSEQ multiplex PCR, and TCRdb holds only the in-frame ones, with some missing. The profile covers 110,000 or so clones, with roughly 80% appearing a single time and 5.4% taken by the ten largest. Sequencing used PBMCs. Source of these receptors: a woman in her thirties in good health and CMV-seropositive. Both conserved end residues are part of each CDR3. A D gene is named only where the DNA matches it firmly. Only part of the rows carry a size: once, few, many, or a class if the clone is expanded.

j_call v_call cdr3_length clone_size d_call cdr3_nt cdr3_aa
TRBJ2-1 TRBV7-2 18 NA TRBD2 TGTGCCAGCAGCCGCAGAAGTTGGGCTAGCGGGTCCTACAATGAGCAGTTCTTC CASSRRSWASGSYNEQFF
TRBJ2-2 TRBV9 13 few NA TGTGCCAGCAGCCTCGGAGTCACCGGGGAGCTGTTTTTT CASSLGVTGELFF
TRBJ2-7 TRBV10-3 13 NA NA TGTGCCATCAGTGAGACAGAGAACTACGAGCAGTACTTC CAISETENYEQYF
TRBJ2-2 TRBV28 14 once TRBD2 TGTGCCAGCAGTCGGCGGGAGAAAGGCGGGGAGCTGTTTTTT CASSRREKGGELFF
TRBJ1-1 TRBV19 14 once NA TGTGCCAGTAGTATTGGTAGTGTAAACACTGAAGCTTTCTTT CASSIGSVNTEAFF
TRBJ2-3 TRBV7-9 16 NA TRBD2 TGTGCCAGCAGCAATATCCCGGGAGGGCTAACAGATACGCAGTATTTT CASSNIPGGLTDTQYF
TRBJ2-7 TRBV27 12 NA NA TGTGCCAGCAGTTTCAACGGGTACGAGCAGTACTTC CASSFNGYEQYF
TRBJ1-1 TRBV19 14 NA TRBD1 TGTGCCAGTAGTATCTCGGACAGGGCTACTGAAGCTTTCTTT CASSISDRATEAFF
TRBJ2-3 TRBV11-2 15 NA TRBD1 TGTGCCAGCAGCTTCTCGGCAGGGGGCTTAGATACGCAGTATTTT CASSFSAGGLDTQYF
TRBJ2-3 TRBV19 13 NA NA TGTGCCTCCAGGGGGGCCTCCACAGATACGCAGTATTTT CASRGASTDTQYF
TRBJ2-1 TRBV7-2 14 NA TRBD2 TGTGCCAGCAGCTTCAGACTAGCGGGGGTGGAGCAGTTCTTC CASSFRLAGVEQFF
TRBJ2-1 TRBV2 14 once NA TGTGCCAGCGCGGAAACGGGAGACTACAATGAGCAGTTCTTC CASAETGDYNEQFF
TRBJ1-1 TRBV9 17 once TRBD1 TGTGCCAGCAGCGTCCGGGACAGGGGGTCTTGGAACACTGAAGCTTTCTTT CASSVRDRGSWNTEAFF